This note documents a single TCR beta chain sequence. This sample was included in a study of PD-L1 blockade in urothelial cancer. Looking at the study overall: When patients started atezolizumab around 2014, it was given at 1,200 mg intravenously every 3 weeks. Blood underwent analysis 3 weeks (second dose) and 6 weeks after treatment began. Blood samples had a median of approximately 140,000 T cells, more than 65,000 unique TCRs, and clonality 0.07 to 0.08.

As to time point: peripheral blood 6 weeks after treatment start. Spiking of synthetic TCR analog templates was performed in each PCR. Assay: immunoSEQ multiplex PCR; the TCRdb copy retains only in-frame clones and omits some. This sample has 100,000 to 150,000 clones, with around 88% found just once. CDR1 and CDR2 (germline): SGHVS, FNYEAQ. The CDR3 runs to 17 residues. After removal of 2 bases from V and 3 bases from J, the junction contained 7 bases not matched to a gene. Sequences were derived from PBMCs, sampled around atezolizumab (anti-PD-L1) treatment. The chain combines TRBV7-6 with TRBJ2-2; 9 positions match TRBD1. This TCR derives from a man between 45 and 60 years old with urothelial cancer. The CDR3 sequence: CASSLLTGQGDTGELFF. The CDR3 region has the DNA TGTGCCAGCAGCTTACTGACGGGACAGGGAGACACCGGGGAGCTGTTTTTT.